This TCR beta chain was captured by sequencing in a study of T cells in localized non-small cell lung cancer. The CDR3 has 14 residues. V gave up 0 bases and J gave up 4 bases, with 9 bases separating them. Germline V gives CDR1 SGDLS, CDR2 YYNGEE. With regard to this clone: Its antigen remains unidentified.

The study, taken as a whole, reports: Analysis by sequencing included only one tumor region, so heterogeneity remains possible.

Profiling relied on immunoSEQ multiplex PCR, and the TCRdb table lists in-frame clones only, not all of them. The sample contains about 19,000 clones, approximately 90% of which appear only once. The TCR sequence derives from a male donor aged 60 or older with stage I squamous cell lung carcinoma. The V call is TRBV9, the J call TRBJ2-3; D possibly corresponds to TRBD2 (5 bases). The sequenced sample was peripheral blood, obtained before any cancer treatment. The CDR3 spells CASSVGRVPDTQYF. Here the CDR3 DNA reads TGTGCCAGCAGCGTAGGGCGGGTCCCAGATACGCAGTATTTT.